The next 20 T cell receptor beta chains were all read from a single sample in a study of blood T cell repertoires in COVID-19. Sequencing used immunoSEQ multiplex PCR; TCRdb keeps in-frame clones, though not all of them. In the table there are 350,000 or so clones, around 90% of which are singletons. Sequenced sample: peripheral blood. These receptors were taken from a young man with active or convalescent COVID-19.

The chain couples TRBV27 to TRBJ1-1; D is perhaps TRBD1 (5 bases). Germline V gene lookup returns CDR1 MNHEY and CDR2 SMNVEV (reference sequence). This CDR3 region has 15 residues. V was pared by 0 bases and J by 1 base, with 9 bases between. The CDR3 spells CASSLSRQSNTEAFF. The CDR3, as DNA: TGTGCCAGCAGTTTATCGAGACAGTCGAACACTGAAGCTTTCTTT.

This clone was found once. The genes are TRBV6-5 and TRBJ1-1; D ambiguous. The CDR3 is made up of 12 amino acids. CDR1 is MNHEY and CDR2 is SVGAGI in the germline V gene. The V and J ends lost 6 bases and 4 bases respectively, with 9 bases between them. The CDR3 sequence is CASRMASTEAFF. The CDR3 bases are TGTGCCAGCAGAATGGCAAGCACTGAAGCTTTCTTT.

The CDR3 DNA reads as TGTGCCAGCAGCGTAGTAGGGGCCCACGGGAGTGAAGCTTTCTTT. This codes for CASSVVGAHGSEAFF. V usage is TRBV9 and J usage is TRBJ1-1, with D possibly matching TRBD1 (5 bases). Trimming took 0 bases from V and 7 from J, leaving 16 bases between them. This CDR3 has 15 amino acids. Germline CDR1 is SGDLS and CDR2 is YYNGEE.

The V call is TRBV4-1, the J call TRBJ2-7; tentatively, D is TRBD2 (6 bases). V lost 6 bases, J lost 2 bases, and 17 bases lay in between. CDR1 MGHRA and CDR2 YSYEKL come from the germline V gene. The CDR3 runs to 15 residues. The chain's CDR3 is CASRLTAGGAYEQYF. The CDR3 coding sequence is TGCGCCAGCAGGCTCACCGCCGGGGGTGCCTACGAGCAGTACTTC.

The DNA for the CDR3 is TGTGCCAGCAGCATATGGAGGAACACTGAAGCTTTCTTT. It codes for CASSIWRNTEAFF. The chain combines TRBV7-9 with TRBJ1-1; D not certain. Trimming stripped 5 bases from V and 1 base from J, with 8 bases between. The length of the CDR3 is 13 residues. Germline values: CDR1 SEHNR, CDR2 FQNEAQ (reference sequence).

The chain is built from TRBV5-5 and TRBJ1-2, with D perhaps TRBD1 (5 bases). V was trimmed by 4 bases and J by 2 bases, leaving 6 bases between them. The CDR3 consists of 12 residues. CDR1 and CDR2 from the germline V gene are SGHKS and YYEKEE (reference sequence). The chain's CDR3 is CASSAGNYGYTF. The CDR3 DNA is TGTGCCAGCAGCGCAGGGAACTATGGCTACACCTTC.

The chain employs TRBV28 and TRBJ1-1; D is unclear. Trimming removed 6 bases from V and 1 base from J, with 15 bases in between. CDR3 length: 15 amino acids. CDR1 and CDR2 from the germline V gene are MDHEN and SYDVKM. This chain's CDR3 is CASSRARAGNTEAFF. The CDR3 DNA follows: TGTGCCAGCAGCCGGGCGAGGGCGGGGAACACTGAAGCTTTCTTT.

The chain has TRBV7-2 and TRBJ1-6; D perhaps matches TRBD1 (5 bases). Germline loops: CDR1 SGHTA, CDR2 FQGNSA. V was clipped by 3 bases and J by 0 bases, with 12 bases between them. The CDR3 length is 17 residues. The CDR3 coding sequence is TGTGCCAGCAGCTTGGTGGGGGGGAACTCCTATAATTCACCCCTCCACTTT. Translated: CASSLVGGNSYNSPLHF.

CDR3 nucleotides: TGTGCCAGCTCACCCTTCGCTAGCGGGGCAACTAGCACAGATACGCAGTATTTT. As protein: CASSPFASGATSTDTQYF. This chain uses TRBV18 with TRBJ2-3; 9 bases are a match to TRBD2. The CDR3 contains 18 residues. Trimming at V came to 3 bases and at J to 0 bases, leaving 10 bases not matched to a gene. Germline-derived CDR1 and CDR2 are KGHSH and LQKENI.

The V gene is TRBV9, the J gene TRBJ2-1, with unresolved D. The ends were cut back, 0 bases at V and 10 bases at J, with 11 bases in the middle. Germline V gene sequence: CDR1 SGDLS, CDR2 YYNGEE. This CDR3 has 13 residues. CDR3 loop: CASSVGAIQEQFF. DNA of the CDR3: TGTGCCAGCAGCGTAGGGGCAATTCAGGAGCAGTTCTTC.

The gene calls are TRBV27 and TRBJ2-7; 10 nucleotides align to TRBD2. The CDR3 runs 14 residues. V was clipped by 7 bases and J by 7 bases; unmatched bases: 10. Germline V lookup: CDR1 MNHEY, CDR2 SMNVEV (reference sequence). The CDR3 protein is CASTILAGTGEQYF. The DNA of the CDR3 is TGTGCCAGCACCATACTAGCGGGGACGGGAGAGCAGTACTTC.

CDR3 nucleotide sequence: TGCAGCGTTGTTGGCAGGGGGAACACTGAAGCTTTCTTT. Its protein product is CSVVGRGNTEAFF. The V and J genes are TRBV29-1 and TRBJ1-1; D may be TRBD1 (6 bases). Per germline, CDR1 SQVTM and CDR2 ANQGSEA. The CDR3 covers 13 residues. Trimming removed 4 bases from V and 1 base from J, with 10 bases in between.

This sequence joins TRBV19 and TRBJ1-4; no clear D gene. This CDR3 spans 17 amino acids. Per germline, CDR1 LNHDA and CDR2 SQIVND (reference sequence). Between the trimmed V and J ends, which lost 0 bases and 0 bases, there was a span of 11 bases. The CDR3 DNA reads TGTGCCAGTAGTATAGATATCCCTAAAGCAACTAATGAAAAACTGTTTTTT. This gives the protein CASSIDIPKATNEKLFF. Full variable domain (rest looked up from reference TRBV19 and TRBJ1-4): DGGITQSPKYLFRKEGQNVTLSCEQNLNHDAMYWYRQDPGQGLRLIYYSQIVNDFQKGDIAEGYSVSREKKESFPLTVTSAQKNPTAFYLCASSIDIPKATNEKLFFGSGTQLSVL.

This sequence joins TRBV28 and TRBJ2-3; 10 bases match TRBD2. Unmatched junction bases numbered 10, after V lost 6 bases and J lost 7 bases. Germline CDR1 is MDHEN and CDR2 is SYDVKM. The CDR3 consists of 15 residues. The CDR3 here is CASSPPGLARNTQYF. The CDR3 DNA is TGTGCCAGCAGCCCTCCGGGACTAGCGAGAAATACGCAGTATTTT.

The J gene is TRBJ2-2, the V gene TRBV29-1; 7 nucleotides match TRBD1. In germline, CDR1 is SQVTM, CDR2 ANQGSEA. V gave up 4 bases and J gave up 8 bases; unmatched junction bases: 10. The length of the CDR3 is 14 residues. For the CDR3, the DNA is TGCAGCGTTGCGCCCCGACAGGGCCAAGGGGAGCTGTTTTTT. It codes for CSVAPRQGQGELFF.

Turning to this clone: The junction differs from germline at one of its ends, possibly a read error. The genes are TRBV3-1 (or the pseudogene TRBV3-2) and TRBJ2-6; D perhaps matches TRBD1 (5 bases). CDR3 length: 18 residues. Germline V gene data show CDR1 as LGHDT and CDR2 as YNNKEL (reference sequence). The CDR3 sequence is CASSQVGIGSSGANVLTF. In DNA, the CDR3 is TGTGCCAGCAGCCAAGTCGGCATAGGAAGCTCTGGGGCCAACGTGCTGACTTTC.

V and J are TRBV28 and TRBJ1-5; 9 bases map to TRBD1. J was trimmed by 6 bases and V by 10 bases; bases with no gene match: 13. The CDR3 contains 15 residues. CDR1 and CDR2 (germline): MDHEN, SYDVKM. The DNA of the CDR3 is TGTGCCACCACCCGGGACAGGGTTTTCCCTCAGCCCCAGCATTTT. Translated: CATTRDRVFPQPQHF.

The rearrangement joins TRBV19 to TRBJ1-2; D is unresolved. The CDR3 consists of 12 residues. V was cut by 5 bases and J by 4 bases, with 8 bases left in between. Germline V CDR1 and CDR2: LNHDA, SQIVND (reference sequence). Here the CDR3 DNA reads TGTGCCAGTAGTGTCGGCGGCTATGGCTACACCTTC. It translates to CASSVGGYGYTF.

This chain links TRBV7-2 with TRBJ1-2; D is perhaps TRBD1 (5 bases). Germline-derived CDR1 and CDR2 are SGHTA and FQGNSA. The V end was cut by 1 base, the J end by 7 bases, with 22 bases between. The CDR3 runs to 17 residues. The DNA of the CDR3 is TGTGCCAGCAGCTTAGGCGTCAGGGCTAGGTGGTCCGGTGGCTACACCTTC. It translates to CASSLGVRARWSGGYTF.

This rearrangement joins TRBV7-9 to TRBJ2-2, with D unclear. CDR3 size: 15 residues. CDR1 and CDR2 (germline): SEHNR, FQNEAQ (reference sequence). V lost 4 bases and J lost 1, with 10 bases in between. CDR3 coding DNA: TGTGCCAGCAGCTCCGACTGGTGGAACACCGGGGAGCTGTTTTTT. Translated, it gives CASSSDWWNTGELFF.